This TCR beta chain was retrieved from a study of T-cell reconstitution after alpha-beta-depleted transplantation in children. Study findings and constraints: Newly produced T cells mostly provided counts and TCRbeta diversity after one year, as hyperexpanded clones declined. At day 60, the high TCRbeta diversity found in some patients originated from recipient T cells and thymic progenitors that had survived.

This clonotype has at least ten counts. Its antigen is unknown. An end of the junction differs from the germline gene, which may be a read error. During its preparation, the TCRbeta library received unique molecular identifiers. Using its own MiXCR run on the PCR reads, TCRdb lists one record per CDR3 protein. The sample lists roughly 500,000 distinct CDR3 sequences, roughly 10% seen once, with just over 2% in the top ten. The CDR3 contains 16 residues. Germline CDR1 is LGHNA and CDR2 is YSLEER. The rearrangement uses TRBV4-3 and TRBJ2-7; 12 bases are a match to TRBD2. The source was PBMCs, collected before TCRalphabeta/CD19-depleted stem cell transplant. The source of this sequence is a child aged 2 to 10 with inherited bone marrow failure, due to receive a stem cell transplant. This chain's CDR3 is CASSPSSGRAFYEQYF. The CDR3 DNA reads as TGTGCCAGCAGCCCCTCTAGCGGGAGGGCTTTCTACGAGCAGTACTTC.